This T cell receptor (beta chain) was obtained from a study of T cell responses to AZD1222 COVID-19 vaccine. Repertoires were generated with immunoSEQ multiplex PCR, while TCRdb's copy carries only in-frame clones and drops some. The sample includes 150,000 or so clones, 75% to 95% seen only once; the top ten take about 3%. With 6 bases removed from V and 6 bases from J, the gap between germline ends came to 14 bases. Germline lookup yields CDR1 SEHNR and CDR2 FQNEAQ (reference sequence). The CDR3 is 13 residues long. This specimen consisted of peripheral blood, obtained on day 0 of MenACWY control vaccination. The origin of this receptor is an adult in good health. The J gene is TRBJ1-1, the V gene TRBV7-9, with D hard to call. DNA of the CDR3: TGTGCCAGCAGTCTCTCGGCGGTTCCTGAAGCTTTCTTT. It encodes CASSLSAVPEAFF.